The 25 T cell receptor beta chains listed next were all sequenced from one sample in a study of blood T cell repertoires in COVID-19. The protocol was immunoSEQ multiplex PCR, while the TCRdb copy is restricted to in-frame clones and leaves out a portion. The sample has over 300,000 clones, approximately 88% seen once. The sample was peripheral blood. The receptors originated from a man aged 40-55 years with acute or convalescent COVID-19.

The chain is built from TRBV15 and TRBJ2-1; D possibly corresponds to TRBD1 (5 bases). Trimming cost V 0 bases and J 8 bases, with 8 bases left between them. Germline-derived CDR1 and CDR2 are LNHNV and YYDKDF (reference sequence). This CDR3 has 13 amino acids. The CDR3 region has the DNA TGTGCCACCAGCAGAGACAGCAGGGATGAGCAGTTCTTC. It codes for CATSRDSRDEQFF.

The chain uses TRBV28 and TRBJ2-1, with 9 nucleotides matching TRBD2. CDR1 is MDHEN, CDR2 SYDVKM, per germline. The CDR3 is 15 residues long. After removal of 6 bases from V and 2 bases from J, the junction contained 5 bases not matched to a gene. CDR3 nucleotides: TGTGCCAGCAGGACACGGACTAGCGCCTACAATGAGCAGTTCTTC. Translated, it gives CASRTRTSAYNEQFF. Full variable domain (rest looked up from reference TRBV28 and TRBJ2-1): DVKVTQSSRYLVKRTGEKVFLECVQDMDHENMFWYRQDPGLGLRLIYFSYDVKMKEKGDIPEGYSVSREKKERFSLILESASTNQTSMYLCASRTRTSAYNEQFFGPGTRLTVL.

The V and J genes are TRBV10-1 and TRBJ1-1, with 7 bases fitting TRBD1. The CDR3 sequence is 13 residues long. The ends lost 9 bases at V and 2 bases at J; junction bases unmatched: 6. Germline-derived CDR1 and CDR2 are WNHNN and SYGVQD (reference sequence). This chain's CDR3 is CASPTGLNTEAFF. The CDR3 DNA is TGCGCCAGTCCGACAGGGTTAAACACTGAAGCTTTCTTT.

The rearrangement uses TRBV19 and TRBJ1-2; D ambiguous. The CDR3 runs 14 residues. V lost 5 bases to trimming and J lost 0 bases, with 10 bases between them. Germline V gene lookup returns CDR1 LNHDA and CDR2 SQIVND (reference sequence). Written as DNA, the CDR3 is TGTGCCAGTAGTGAACTTCTCCCTAACTATGGCTACACCTTC. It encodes CASSELLPNYGYTF.

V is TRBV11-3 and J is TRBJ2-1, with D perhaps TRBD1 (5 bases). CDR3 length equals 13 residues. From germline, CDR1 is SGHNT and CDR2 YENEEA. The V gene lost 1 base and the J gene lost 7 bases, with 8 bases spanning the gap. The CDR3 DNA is TGTGCCAGCAGCTTAGCTCAGGGAAATGAGCAGTTCTTC. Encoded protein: CASSLAQGNEQFF.

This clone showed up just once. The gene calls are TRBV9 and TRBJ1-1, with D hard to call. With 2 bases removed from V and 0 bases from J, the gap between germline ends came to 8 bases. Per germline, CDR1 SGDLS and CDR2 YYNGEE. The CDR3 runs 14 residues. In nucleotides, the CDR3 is TGTGCCAGCAGCGTGGCCCCCATGAACACTGAAGCTTTCTTT. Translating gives CASSVAPMNTEAFF.

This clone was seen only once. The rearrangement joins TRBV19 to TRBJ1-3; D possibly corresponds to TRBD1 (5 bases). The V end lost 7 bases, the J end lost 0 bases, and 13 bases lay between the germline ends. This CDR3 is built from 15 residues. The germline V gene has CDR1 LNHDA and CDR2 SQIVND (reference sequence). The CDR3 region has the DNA TGTGCCAGTACAGTGACAGTTTTCTCTGGAAACACCATATATTTT. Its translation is CASTVTVFSGNTIYF. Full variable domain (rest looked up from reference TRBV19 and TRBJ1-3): DGGITQSPKYLFRKEGQNVTLSCEQNLNHDAMYWYRQDPGQGLRLIYYSQIVNDFQKGDIAEGYSVSREKKESFPLTVTSAQKNPTAFYLCASTVTVFSGNTIYFGEGSWLTVV.

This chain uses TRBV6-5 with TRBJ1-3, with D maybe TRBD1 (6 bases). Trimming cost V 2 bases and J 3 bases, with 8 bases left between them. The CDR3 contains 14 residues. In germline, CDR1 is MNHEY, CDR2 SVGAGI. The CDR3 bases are TGTGCCAGCAGTTACCAGGGGCTTGGAAACACCATATATTTT. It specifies CASSYQGLGNTIYF.

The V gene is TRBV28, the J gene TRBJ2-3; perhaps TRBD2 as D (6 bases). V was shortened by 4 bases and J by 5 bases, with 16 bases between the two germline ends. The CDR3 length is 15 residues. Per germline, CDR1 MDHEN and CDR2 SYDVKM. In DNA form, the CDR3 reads TGTGCCAGCAGTTCCCTTGGAGGGTCGAGAGATACGCAGTATTTT. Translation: CASSSLGGSRDTQYF.

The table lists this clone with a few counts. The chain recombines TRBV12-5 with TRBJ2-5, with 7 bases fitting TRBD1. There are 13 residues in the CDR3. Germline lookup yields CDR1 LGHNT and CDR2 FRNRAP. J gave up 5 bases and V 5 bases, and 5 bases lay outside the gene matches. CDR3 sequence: CASGIQGLETQYF. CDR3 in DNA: TGTGCTAGTGGTATACAGGGGCTGGAGACCCAGTACTTC.

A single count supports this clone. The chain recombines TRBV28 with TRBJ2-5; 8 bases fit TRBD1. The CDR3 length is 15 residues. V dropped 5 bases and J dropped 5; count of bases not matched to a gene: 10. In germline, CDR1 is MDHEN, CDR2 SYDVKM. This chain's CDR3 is CASSPLQGAGETQYF. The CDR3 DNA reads TGTGCCAGCAGTCCCCTGCAGGGGGCTGGTGAGACCCAGTACTTC.

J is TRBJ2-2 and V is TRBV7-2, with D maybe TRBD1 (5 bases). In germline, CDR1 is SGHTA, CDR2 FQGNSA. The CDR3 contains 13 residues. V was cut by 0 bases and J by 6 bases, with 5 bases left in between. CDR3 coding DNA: TGTGCCAGCAGCTTAGCAGGGGCCGGGGAGCTGTTTTTT. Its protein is CASSLAGAGELFF.

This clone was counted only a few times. CDR3 region: CARTPKMDYGYTF. CDR3 in DNA: TGTGCCAGGACTCCCAAAATGGACTATGGCTACACCTTC. The chain carries TRBV12-3 or TRBV12-4 and TRBJ1-2; D unresolved. The CDR3 runs 13 residues. V was clipped by 9 bases and J by 3 bases, with 14 bases between them.

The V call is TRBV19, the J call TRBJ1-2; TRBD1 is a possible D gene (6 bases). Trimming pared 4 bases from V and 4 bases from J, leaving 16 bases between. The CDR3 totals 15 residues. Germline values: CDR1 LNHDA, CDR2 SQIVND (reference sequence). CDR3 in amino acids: CASSSPRQASYGYTF. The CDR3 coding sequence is TGTGCCAGTAGTAGCCCGCGACAGGCGAGCTATGGCTACACCTTC.

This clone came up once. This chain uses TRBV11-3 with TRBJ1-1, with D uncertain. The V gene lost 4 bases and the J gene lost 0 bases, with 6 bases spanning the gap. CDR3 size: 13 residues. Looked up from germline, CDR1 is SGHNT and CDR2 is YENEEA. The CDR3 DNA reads TGTGCCAGCAGCTCCAACATGAACACTGAAGCTTTCTTT. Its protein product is CASSSNMNTEAFF.

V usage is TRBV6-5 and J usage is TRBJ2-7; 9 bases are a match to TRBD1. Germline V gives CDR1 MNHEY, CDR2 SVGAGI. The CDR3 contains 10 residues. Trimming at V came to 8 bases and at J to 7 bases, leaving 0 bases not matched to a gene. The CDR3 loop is CASGTGEQYF. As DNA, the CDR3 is TGTGCCAGCGGGACAGGGGAGCAGTACTTC.

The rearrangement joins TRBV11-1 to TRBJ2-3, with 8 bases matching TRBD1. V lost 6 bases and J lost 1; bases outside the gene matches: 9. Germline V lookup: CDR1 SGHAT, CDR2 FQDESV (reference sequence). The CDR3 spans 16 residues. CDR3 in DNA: TGTGCCAGCAGGTCCGCCGGGACAGGCCGCACAGATACGCAGTATTTT. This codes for CASRSAGTGRTDTQYF.

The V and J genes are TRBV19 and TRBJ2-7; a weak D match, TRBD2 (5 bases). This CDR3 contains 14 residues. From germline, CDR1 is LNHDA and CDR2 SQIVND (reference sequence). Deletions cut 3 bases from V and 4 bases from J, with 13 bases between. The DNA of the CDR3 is TGTGCCAGTAGTATCGTCGCAGGAGGTTACGAGCAGTACTTC. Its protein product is CASSIVAGGYEQYF.

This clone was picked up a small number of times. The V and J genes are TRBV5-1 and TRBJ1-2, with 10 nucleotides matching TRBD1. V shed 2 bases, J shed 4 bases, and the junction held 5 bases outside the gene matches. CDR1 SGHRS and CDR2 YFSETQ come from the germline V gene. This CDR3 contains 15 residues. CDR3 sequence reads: CASSLNRDRGYGYTF. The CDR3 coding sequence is TGCGCCAGCAGCTTAAACCGGGACAGGGGCTATGGCTACACCTTC.

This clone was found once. The CDR3 is CASSSDRAGFAFF. Written as DNA, the CDR3 is TGTGCCAGCAGCTCCGACAGGGCCGGATTCGCGTTCTTC. The chain employs TRBV5-4 and TRBJ2-1; 7 bases agree with TRBD1. V lost 3 bases, J lost 15 bases, and 12 bases stayed unmatched. The CDR3 has 13 residues. Germline-derived CDR1 and CDR2 are SGHNT and YYREEE (reference sequence). Together with reference TRBV5-4 and TRBJ2-1, the CDR3 gives the full variable domain: ETGVTQSPTHLIKTRGQQVTLRCSSQSGHNTVSWYQQALGQGPQFIFQYYREEENGRGNFPPRFSGLQFPNYSSELNVNALELDDSALYLCASSSDRAGFAFFGPGTRLTVL.

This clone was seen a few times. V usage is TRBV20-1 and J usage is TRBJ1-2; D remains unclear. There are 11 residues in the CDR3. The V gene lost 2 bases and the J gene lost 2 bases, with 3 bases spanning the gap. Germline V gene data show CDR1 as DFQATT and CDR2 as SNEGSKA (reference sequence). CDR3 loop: CSARQNYGYTF. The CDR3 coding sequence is TGCAGTGCTAGACAGAACTATGGCTACACCTTC.

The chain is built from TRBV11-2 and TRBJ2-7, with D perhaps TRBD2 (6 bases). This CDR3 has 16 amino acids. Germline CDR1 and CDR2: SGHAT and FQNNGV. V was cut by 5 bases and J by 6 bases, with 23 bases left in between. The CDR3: CASSERGGPPPPEQYF. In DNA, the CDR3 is TGTGCCAGCAGCGAACGGGGAGGCCCTCCCCCGCCCGAGCAGTACTTC.

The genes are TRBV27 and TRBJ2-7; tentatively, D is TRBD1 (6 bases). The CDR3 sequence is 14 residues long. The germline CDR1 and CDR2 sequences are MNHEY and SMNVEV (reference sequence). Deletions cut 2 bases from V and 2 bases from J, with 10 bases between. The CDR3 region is CASSLMGAAYEQYF. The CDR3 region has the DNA TGTGCCAGCAGTTTAATGGGGGCCGCCTACGAGCAGTACTTC.

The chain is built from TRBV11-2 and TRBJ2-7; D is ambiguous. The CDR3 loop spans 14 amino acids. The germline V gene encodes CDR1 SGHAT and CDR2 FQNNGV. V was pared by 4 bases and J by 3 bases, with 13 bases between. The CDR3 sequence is CASSSLVRNYEQYF. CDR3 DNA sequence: TGTGCCAGCAGCTCCCTGGTTAGAAACTACGAGCAGTACTTC.

The CDR3 is CASSSLVGSGGKAQETQYF. The CDR3 bases are TGTGCCAGCAGCTCCCTTGTGGGTTCAGGGGGAAAGGCCCAAGAGACCCAGTACTTC. The V and J genes are TRBV7-3 and TRBJ2-5; 7 bases are shared with TRBD1. CDR1 SGHTA and CDR2 FQGTGA come from the germline V gene. The CDR3 is made up of 19 amino acids. V was clipped by 4 bases and J by 1 base; unmatched bases: 18. Together with reference TRBV7-3 and TRBJ2-5, the CDR3 gives the full variable domain: GAGVSQTPSNKVTEKGKYVELRCDPISGHTALYWYRQSLGQGPEFLIYFQGTGAADDSGLPNDRFFAVRPEGSVSTLKIQRTERGDSAVYLCASSSLVGSGGKAQETQYFGPGTRLLVL.